A selection of T cell receptor beta chains follows, all from one sample in a study of shared clonotypes between healthy human individuals. Libraries were prepared by immunoSEQ multiplex PCR; TCRdb keeps only in-frame clonotypes and omits some of them. The sample yields over 2 million clones, just under 95% seen once. The sample comprised naive CD8+ T cells sorted from blood. The receptor set was obtained from a man aged 18-30 years in good health. The CDR3 runs from the conserved cysteine through the conserved F or W. The D gene is left open where the match is weak. Size is stated for part of the rows, as once, few or many counts, or as a class when the clone is expanded.

clone_size d_call j_call v_call cdr3_aa cdr3_nt
- - TRBJ2-7 TRBV28 CASSLSRWAYEQYF TGTGCCAGCAGTTTATCTCGTTGGGCCTACGAGCAGTACTTC
- - TRBJ1-5 TRBV9 CASSPQGNSNQPQHF TGTGCCAGCAGCCCTCAGGGGAATAGCAATCAGCCCCAGCATTTT
- - TRBJ1-1 TRBV6-5 CASRGGTLNTEAFF TGTGCCAGCAGGGGCGGGACATTGAACACTGAAGCTTTCTTT
- - TRBJ2-7 TRBV4-1 CASSLTRAGGAYEQYF TGCGCCAGCAGCCTAACCCGGGCAGGGGGGGCCTACGAGCAGTACTTC
- TRBD1 TRBJ2-3 TRBV4-1 CASSHQAGQGGADTQYF TGCGCCAGCAGCCACCAAGCGGGACAGGGCGGCGCAGATACGCAGTATTTT
once - TRBJ2-7 TRBV7-2 CASSPPEAYEQYF TGTGCCAGCAGCCCCCCGGAGGCGTACGAGCAGTACTTC
- TRBD1 TRBJ1-1 TRBV10-3 CAISRQGPDTEAFF TGTGCCATCAGTAGACAGGGGCCTGACACTGAAGCTTTCTTT
- TRBD2 TRBJ2-5 TRBV19 CASSDPGLAEETQYF TGTGCCAGTAGTGACCCGGGACTAGCGGAAGAGACCCAGTACTTC
few - TRBJ1-1 TRBV7-9 CASSFRQNEAFF TGTGCCAGCAGCTTCCGACAGAATGAAGCTTTCTTT
- - TRBJ2-7 TRBV18 CASSPPVMTYEQYF TGTGCCAGCTCACCACCGGTCATGACCTACGAGCAGTACTTC
few TRBD2 TRBJ2-2 TRBV13 CASSLGLAGGTGELFF TGTGCCAGCAGCTTAGGACTAGCGGGAGGTACCGGGGAGCTGTTTTTT
- TRBD2 TRBJ2-1 TRBV4-1 CASSHGGGTYNEQFF TGCGCCAGCAGCCACGGCGGGGGGACCTACAATGAGCAGTTCTTC
- TRBD2 TRBJ2-5 TRBV2 CASSVPRGGGETQYF TGTGCCAGCAGCGTACCGCGGGGGGGCGGTGAGACCCAGTACTTC
- - TRBJ2-7 TRBV28 CASSLAGTTYEQYF TGTGCCAGCAGTTTGGCCGGGACAACCTACGAGCAGTACTTC
- - TRBJ2-7 TRBV7-2 CASSPGLMAYEQYF TGTGCCAGCAGCCCCGGACTGATGGCCTACGAGCAGTACTTC
- - TRBJ1-6 TRBV27 CASSPRNYNSPLHF TGTGCCAGCAGCCCGAGGAACTATAATTCACCCCTCCACTTT
- - TRBJ1-4 TRBV15 CATSREDVPNEKLFF TGTGCCACCAGCAGAGAGGACGTGCCTAATGAAAAACTGTTTTTT
- - TRBJ1-3 TRBV13 CASSLGRTGNTIYF TGTGCCAGCAGCTTAGGACGGACTGGAAACACCATATATTTT
- - TRBJ2-1 TRBV4-2 CASSQEQAHNEQFF TGTGCCAGCAGCCAAGAACAGGCCCACAATGAGCAGTTCTTC
- - TRBJ1-2 TRBV4-1 CASSQGPQIYGYTF TGCGCCAGCAGCCAAGGACCGCAGATCTATGGCTACACCTTC
- - TRBJ2-7 TRBV10-3 CAISEGGSYEQYF TGTGCCATCAGTGAGGGGGGCTCCTACGAGCAGTACTTC
- - TRBJ2-7 TRBV7-9 CASSPGDRVYEQYF TGTGCCAGCAGCCCAGGGGACCGCGTCTACGAGCAGTACTTC
- - TRBJ2-1 TRBV27 CASSLLVGEQFF TGTGCCAGCAGTTTATTGGTTGGTGAGCAGTTCTTC
- - TRBJ2-1 TRBV27 CASTKWQGSYNEQFF TGTGCCAGCACGAAGTGGCAGGGATCCTACAATGAGCAGTTCTTC
- TRBD2 TRBJ2-1 TRBV5-6 CASSLFTSGYNEQFF TGTGCCAGCAGCTTGTTCACTAGCGGGTACAATGAGCAGTTCTTC
- - TRBJ2-1 TRBV29-1 CSVELEPYSYNEQFF TGCAGCGTTGAACTAGAGCCGTATAGCTACAATGAGCAGTTCTTC
- TRBD1 TRBJ2-3 TRBV27 CASSFAAGTGPDTQYF TGTGCCAGCAGTTTCGCTGCCGGGACAGGGCCAGATACGCAGTATTTT
- TRBD2 TRBJ2-1 TRBV11-2 CASSLLAGSSYNEQFF TGTGCCAGCAGCCTACTAGCGGGAAGCTCCTACAATGAGCAGTTCTTC
- - TRBJ1-4 TRBV13 CASSPPGGSRTNEKLFF TGTGCCAGCAGCCCCCCCGGAGGGTCTCGGACTAATGAAAAACTGTTTTTT
once TRBD2 TRBJ2-1 TRBV19 CASSPWGGGSSYNEQFF TGTGCCAGTAGTCCCTGGGGCGGGGGGAGCTCCTACAATGAGCAGTTCTTC
- - TRBJ2-1 TRBV9 CASSVLASEQFF TGTGCCAGCAGCGTCCTAGCAAGTGAGCAGTTCTTC
- TRBD1 TRBJ2-7 TRBV30 CAWSLKPGQGAREQYF TGTGCCTGGAGCCTGAAACCGGGACAGGGGGCCCGCGAGCAGTACTTC
once - TRBJ2-1 TRBV6-5 CASSYRLGVYNEQFF TGTGCCAGCAGTTACCGACTAGGTGTTTACAATGAGCAGTTCTTC
- TRBD2 TRBJ2-1 TRBV9 CASSVGGGARNEQFF TGTGCCAGCAGCGTAGGCGGGGGGGCCAGAAATGAGCAGTTCTTC
- - TRBJ2-1 TRBV5-1 CASSLGQGGGEQFF TGCGCCAGCAGCTTAGGACAGGGCGGGGGTGAGCAGTTCTTC
- TRBD1 TRBJ1-2 TRBV7-8 CASSFSPEQGDYGYTF TGTGCCAGCAGCTTCTCCCCCGAACAGGGGGACTATGGCTACACCTTC
- TRBD2 TRBJ2-7 TRBV4-1 CASSQQAGGLYYEQYF TGCGCCAGCAGCCAACAAGCGGGGGGCCTATACTACGAGCAGTACTTC